This T cell receptor (beta chain) came from a study of vaccination effects on CD4 cells after COVID-19. The overall study: Two-dose BNT162b2 or mRNA-1273 vaccination was given to participants.

Overall study findings and caveats: Convalescent patients were scarce, and early post-infection timepoints were absent.

The ViraFEST assay expanded antigen-specific CD4+ T cells with viral peptide pools before sequencing. It was after approximately 11 days of culture that CD4+ T cells were isolated. Half the medium was swapped for IL-2 medium on days 3 and 7. The germline V and J ends were trimmed by 8 bases and 0 bases, with 26 bases remaining between them. CDR1 and CDR2 from the germline V gene are MNHEY and SMNVEV (reference sequence). There are 18 residues in the CDR3. Concerning this clone: Its cognate antigen is unknown.

The protocol was immunoSEQ multiplex PCR, while the TCRdb copy is restricted to in-frame clones and leaves out a portion. The repertoire consists of more than 50,000 clones, with about four fifths occurring once and the leading ten covering roughly 2.4%. The chain combines TRBV27 with TRBJ2-7; D unresolved. The receptor's source is a human donor who received a COVID-19 vaccine. Sequencing was performed on CD4+ T cells from PBMCs cultured with HCoV-229E spike peptides, taken before COVID-19 vaccination. DNA of the CDR3: TGTGCCAGCTCCGACCCCCCCGGAGAAGCCTTCTTCTCCTACGAGCAGTACGTC. Protein product: CASSDPPGEAFFSYEQYV.